Below are 17 T cell receptor beta chains sequenced from a single sample in a study of T-cell memory formation after mild COVID-19 (dated by TCRdb to the early 2020s). The library was made by 5' RACE. The run used an Illumina NovaSeq 6000. TCRdb applied fastp at Q25 and MiXCR to the public reads, then kept only in-frame beta chains. Here each entry gathers all rows of one CDR3 protein and keeps the most common genes and DNA. This sample gives some 97,000 distinct CDR3 sequences in total; more than 9.5% of them show up just once. The biggest ten clones account for about 40% of the sample. The sequenced material came from PBMCs or a T cell subset sorted from them (not recorded which). Every receptor here comes from a man younger than 30 who had mild COVID-19 (a few samples of this study predate the infection). The sample titles of this study are shuffled in the database, so cell type and time point are left out; the donor was told from shared clones.

This clonotype was seen only once. This chain connects TRBV28 to TRBJ1-1, with D unclear. CDR1 MDHEN and CDR2 SYDVKM come from the germline V gene. The CDR3 spans 14 residues. Trimming removed 5 bases from V and 5 bases from J, with 15 bases in between. CDR3 DNA sequence: TGTGCCAGCAGTCCGATCCAAAGGAGGACTGAAGCTTTCTTT. Translated: CASSPIQRRTEAFF.

V usage is TRBV27 and J usage is TRBJ2-1; 11 nucleotides line up with TRBD2. Trimming at V came to 3 bases and at J to 4 bases, leaving 2 bases not matched to a gene. The CDR3 is 15 residues long. Per germline, CDR1 MNHEY and CDR2 SMNVEV (reference sequence). CDR3 region: CASSLGLAEYNEQFF. In nucleotides, the CDR3 is TGTGCCAGCAGTTTGGGACTAGCGGAGTACAATGAGCAGTTCTTC.

This clonotype has more than one count but fewer than ten. The chain uses TRBV5-1 and TRBJ2-3, with D unresolved. The CDR3 has 13 residues. Between the trimmed V and J ends, which lost 1 base and 6 bases, there was a span of 9 bases. Germline V gene sequence: CDR1 SGHRS, CDR2 YFSETQ. The DNA of the CDR3 is TGCGCCAGCAGCTTGTTCATTGCGGATACGCAGTATTTT. This encodes CASSLFIADTQYF. The whole variable domain, remainder taken from reference TRBV5-1 and TRBJ2-3, is KAGVTQTPRYLIKTRGQQVTLSCSPISGHRSVSWYQQTPGQGLQFLFEYFSETQRNKGNFPGRFSGRQFSNSRSEMNVSTLELGDSALYLCASSLFIADTQYFGPGTRLTVL.

The chain carries TRBV24-1 and TRBJ2-3; a possible D gene is TRBD2 (6 bases). Germline CDR1 reads KGHDR; CDR2 reads SFDVKD. CDR3 length: 12 amino acids. V was pared by 10 bases and J by 2 bases, with 9 bases between. This chain's CDR3 is CATRGLTDTQYF. The CDR3 DNA reads TGTGCCACGCGGGGCCTCACAGATACGCAGTATTTT.

This clonotype was seen a handful of times. In DNA, the CDR3 is TGTGCCAGCAGCCCGTGGGGTAGCGGGGGCCAAGAGACCCAGTACTTC. Translation: CASSPWGSGGQETQYF. The chain joins TRBV3-1 to TRBJ2-5; TRBD2 agrees at 9 bases. Losses at the gene ends were 4 bases for V and 1 base for J; bases not matched to a gene: 7. The CDR3 sequence is 16 residues long. Per the germline V gene, CDR1 is LGHDT and CDR2 is YNNKEL (reference sequence).

J is TRBJ1-4 and V is TRBV9; D unclear. The CDR3 extends over 14 amino acids. Between the trimmed V and J ends, which lost 1 base and 8 bases, there was a span of 12 bases. Germline V gives CDR1 SGDLS, CDR2 YYNGEE. The CDR3 DNA sequence: TGTGCCAGCAGCGTAACGGCTCTGCCGGAAAAACTGTTTTTT. Residues: CASSVTALPEKLFF.

This chain links TRBV4-3 with TRBJ2-3; D remains unclear. V was trimmed by 0 bases and J by 2 bases, leaving 15 bases between them. This CDR3 comprises 17 residues. CDR1 LGHNA and CDR2 YSLEER come from the germline V gene. This CDR3 is CASSQETRQIFTDTQYF. In nucleotides, the CDR3 is TGCGCCAGCAGCCAAGAAACGAGACAAATATTCACAGATACGCAGTATTTT.

This clonotype turned up a few times. V is TRBV5-1 and J is TRBJ2-2; tentatively, D is TRBD2 (7 bases). V lost 3 bases and J lost 0, with 18 bases in between. The CDR3 runs 18 residues. The germline V gene has CDR1 SGHRS and CDR2 YFSETQ. The CDR3 sequence: CASSWTGGTHANTGELFF. CDR3 coding DNA: TGCGCCAGCAGCTGGACGGGGGGCACCCACGCGAACACCGGGGAGCTGTTTTTT. Complete variable domain (other parts from reference TRBV5-1 and TRBJ2-2): KAGVTQTPRYLIKTRGQQVTLSCSPISGHRSVSWYQQTPGQGLQFLFEYFSETQRNKGNFPGRFSGRQFSNSRSEMNVSTLELGDSALYLCASSWTGGTHANTGELFFGEGSRLTVL.

The chain has TRBV6-2 or TRBV6-3 and TRBJ2-1; 7 nucleotides align to TRBD1. The CDR3 consists of 16 residues. Germline V gene sequence: CDR1 MNHEY, CDR2 SVGEGT. V trimming: 6 bases; J trimming: 1 base; junction bases outside the gene matches: 9. For the CDR3, the DNA is TGTGCCAGCAGATCGACAGGGACCATGTCCTACAATGAGCAGTTCTTC. Its translation: CASRSTGTMSYNEQFF.

This clonotype was counted a few times. The chain recombines TRBV4-1 with TRBJ1-1, with a weak D call TRBD1 (5 bases). V shed 3 bases and J shed 6 bases, with 11 bases lying between them. Germline-derived CDR1 and CDR2 are MGHRA and YSYEKL. This CDR3 spans 13 amino acids. DNA for the CDR3: TGCGCCAGCAGCCACAAGGGGAGTGCTGAAGCTTTCTTT. Protein: CASSHKGSAEAFF.

This clonotype was found a few times. The chain links TRBV7-6 to TRBJ2-1, with TRBD2 matching 9 bases. CDR3 length equals 14 residues. The trim removed 7 bases at V and 4 bases at J, leaving 5 bases unmatched. CDR1 and CDR2 (germline): SGHVS, FNYEAQ. The CDR3 sequence is CASMKAGGYNEQFF. DNA for the CDR3: TGTGCCAGCATGAAAGCGGGGGGTTACAATGAGCAGTTCTTC.

The V gene is TRBV4-2, the J gene TRBJ2-7, with TRBD2 as a possible D gene (6 bases). CDR3 length equals 17 residues. Per germline, CDR1 LGHNA and CDR2 YNFKEQ. Deletions cut 4 bases from V and 4 bases from J, with 23 bases between. DNA for the CDR3: TGTGCCAGCAGCCGCCCTGGGGAGGAAGGATATAAGTACGAGCAGTACTTC. This codes for CASSRPGEEGYKYEQYF.

The chain combines TRBV29-1 with TRBJ2-7, with 7 bases fitting TRBD1. CDR1 SQVTM and CDR2 ANQGSEA come from the germline V gene. This CDR3 comprises 12 residues. V was pared by 6 bases and J by 5 bases, with 7 bases of the junction left unmatched. CDR3 coding DNA: TGCAGCGTGTGGCTAGGGGGCGACGAGCAGTACTTC. Its protein is CSVWLGGDEQYF.

This clonotype was picked up a small number of times. V is TRBV7-9 and J is TRBJ2-7, with 7 bases identical to TRBD1. Germline V gives CDR1 SEHNR, CDR2 FQNEAQ (reference sequence). V shed 3 bases and J 10 bases; nucleotides not matched to a gene: 9. The CDR3 covers 13 residues. As DNA, the CDR3 is TGTGCCAGCAGCTTGTCGGGACAGCCAGAACAGTACTTC. It specifies CASSLSGQPEQYF.

This clonotype was counted at least ten times. The rearrangement links TRBV4-3 to TRBJ2-5; TRBD1 agrees at 10 bases. The CDR3 sequence is 15 residues long. CDR1 and CDR2 from the germline V gene are LGHNA and YSLEER. The J segment lost 5 bases and the V segment lost 0 bases, leaving 3 bases of the junction unmatched. The DNA of the CDR3 is TGCGCCAGCAGCCAAGAGACAGGGGGCTGGGAGACCCAGTACTTC. Its protein product is CASSQETGGWETQYF.

The V call is TRBV7-2, the J call TRBJ2-5; 9 bases agree with TRBD2. V was pared by 0 bases and J by 5 bases, with 7 bases of the junction left unmatched. CDR3 size: 16 residues. Germline CDR1 reads SGHTA; CDR2 reads FQGNSA. The DNA for the CDR3 is TGTGCCAGCAGCTTAGCTAGAGCGGGGGGTCGGGAGACCCAGTACTTC. It codes for CASSLARAGGRETQYF.

This clonotype was picked up a small number of times. The chain carries TRBV20-1 and TRBJ2-7, with D hard to call. Looked up from germline, CDR1 is DFQATT and CDR2 is SNEGSKA (reference sequence). V was clipped by 3 bases and J by 1 base, with 10 bases between them. This CDR3 is 13 amino acids long. The CDR3 spells CSASVRNSYEQYV. For the CDR3, the DNA is TGCAGTGCTAGCGTTCGGAATTCCTACGAGCAGTACGTC.